This TCR beta chain came from a study of blood T cell repertoires in COVID-19. Overall study context: Spain, Italy and the United States supplied samples that represented acute and convalescent COVID-19. The cDNA or gDNA used as material had been derived from T cells, B-cell-depleted T cells, or PBMCs.

The CDR3 extends over 17 amino acids. The J segment lost 4 bases and the V segment lost 1 base, leaving 9 bases of the junction unmatched. CDR1 LGHDT and CDR2 YNNKEL come from the germline V gene (reference sequence). Per the original data handling: Amplified reference gene primers provided the basis for estimating nucleated cell counts. Produced via immunoSEQ multiplex PCR; TCRdb's table is partial and in-frame only. V and J calls and clone size follow that table, whereas D and trimming were derived from the DNA. The sample shows 70,000 to 100,000 clones, 88% of them seen only once. The receptor's source is a human donor in a cohort sampled during active COVID-19. The chain links TRBV3-1 (or the pseudogene TRBV3-2) to TRBJ2-1; 8 positions agree with TRBD2. The sample was peripheral blood. DNA of the CDR3: TGTGCCAGCAGCCAAGCCCCCGGACTAGCAGCTTACAATGAGCAGTTCTTC. Residues: CASSQAPGLAAYNEQFF.